Given below is one TCR beta chain in context. Its antigen is not identified. The V and J ends lost 6 bases and 7 bases, in that order; junction bases with no gene match: 12. From germline, CDR1 is MDHEN and CDR2 SYDVKM. The CDR3 has 15 residues. This sample is drawn from a study of beta chain features in type 1 diabetes. General study points: Naive, central memory and Treg TCRB repertoires appeared more alike in patients than in healthy donors. Within each of all four CD4+ subsets, Type 1 diabetes patients had TCRB CDR3s that were moderately but significantly shorter. For TCRB rearrangement, an influence of HLA type remained unresolved here.

Reverse transcribing all isolated RNA meant expressed TCRB transcripts were sequenced. Sequencing used immunoSEQ multiplex PCR; TCRdb keeps in-frame clones, though not all of them. The table lists 250,000 to 300,000 clones, around an eighth of them singletons. The source of this sequence is a man aged 25 to 40 with type 1 diabetes. The chain links TRBV28 to TRBJ1-5, with 7 bases lining up with TRBD1. The source material was naive CD4+ T cells from blood. Written as DNA, the CDR3 is TGTGCCAGCAGCCCCCGAGGGGGCTATCAACAGCCCCAGCATTTT. Protein: CASSPRGGYQQPQHF.